These 11 T cell receptor beta chains were all obtained from the same sample, sequenced in a study of T cell changes during pregnancy in multiple sclerosis. Here immunoSEQ multiplex PCR was the method, and the copy in TCRdb shows in-frame clones only, minus some. The data hold roughly 24,000 clones, with 86% observed a single time. The material sequenced was CD8+ T cells from peripheral blood mononuclear cells, taken in the first trimester of pregnancy. These receptors were taken from a female donor in good health, enrolled as a control in a pregnancy study.

In its sample, this clone was seen a few times. The V call is TRBV11-2, the J call TRBJ1-2; D might be TRBD1 (6 bases). The CDR3 contains 15 residues. V was cut by 0 bases and J by 1 base, with 9 bases left in between. Per the germline V gene, CDR1 is SGHAT and CDR2 is FQNNGV. The CDR3 protein is CASSLDRRGNYGYTF. CDR3 nucleotides: TGTGCCAGCAGCTTAGATCGCAGGGGTAACTATGGCTACACCTTC.

This clone has only one observation. The rearrangement links TRBV5-4 to TRBJ1-4; 8 positions agree with TRBD1. This CDR3 is built from 13 residues. With V trimmed by 4 bases and J by 7 bases, 3 bases remained unmatched. Germline V gene sequence: CDR1 SGHNT, CDR2 YYREEE (reference sequence). The DNA for the CDR3 is TGTGCCAGCAGCCCCGACAGGGGTGAAAAACTGTTTTTT. This encodes CASSPDRGEKLFF.

This chain connects TRBV13 to TRBJ2-3; 12 bases are shared with TRBD2. V gave up 1 base and J gave up 6 bases; unmatched junction bases: 11. This CDR3 is 18 amino acids long. Germline CDR1 reads PRHDT; CDR2 reads FYEKMQ (reference sequence). The CDR3 DNA is TGTGCCAGCAGCTTAGCTCGCCTAGCGGGGGGGCCGGGTGATACGCAGTATTTT. Residues: CASSLARLAGGPGDTQYF.

V and J are TRBV15 and TRBJ1-5; possible D gene TRBD1, 6 bases. From germline, CDR1 is LNHNV and CDR2 YYDKDF (reference sequence). Trimming shortened V by 6 bases and J by 0 bases, and 9 bases separated the two germline ends. The CDR3 sequence is 14 residues long. CDR3 bases: TGTGCCACCAGACAGGACAGTAGCAATCAGCCCCAGCATTTT. This sequence encodes CATRQDSSNQPQHF.

The chain combines TRBV13 with TRBJ1-2; D is perhaps TRBD1 (5 bases). V was clipped by 0 bases and J by 10 bases, with 18 bases between them. Germline V gene lookup returns CDR1 PRHDT and CDR2 FYEKMQ (reference sequence). The CDR3 is 15 amino acids. CDR3 sequence reads: CASSLGARGGIAYTF. The DNA for the CDR3 is TGTGCCAGCAGCTTAGGCGCAAGGGGCGGGATCGCCTACACCTTC.

The V gene is TRBV7-8, the J gene TRBJ2-2, with D possibly TRBD1 on 6 matching bases. Trimming removed 5 bases at V and 2 bases at J, with 12 bases between. CDR3 length: 15 amino acids. Germline CDR1 SGHVS, CDR2 FQNEAQ. CDR3 loop: CASSADRPNTGELFF. DNA for the CDR3: TGTGCCAGCAGCGCGGACAGACCAAACACCGGGGAGCTGTTTTTT.

As concerns this clone: Other DNA sequences in this specimen translate into the identical CDR3. The chain employs TRBV7-9 and TRBJ1-4, with 10 bases that match TRBD1. With 5 bases clipped from V and 7 bases from J, the junction kept 4 bases outside the gene matches. Germline assignment: CDR1 SEHNR and CDR2 FQNEAQ (reference sequence). The CDR3 has 14 amino acids. The CDR3 DNA reads TGTGCCAGCAGCGAGACAGGGGGCAGTGAAAAACTGTTTTTT. Translated, it gives CASSETGGSEKLFF.

This sequence joins TRBV11-2 and TRBJ2-7; 12 bases line up with TRBD1. The J segment lost 6 bases and the V segment lost 7 bases, leaving 16 bases of the junction unmatched. CDR1 SGHAT and CDR2 FQNNGV come from the germline V gene. The CDR3 contains 17 residues. CDR3 sequence: CASTLWGQGAQGGEQYF. The CDR3 DNA sequence: TGTGCCAGCACCCTTTGGGGACAGGGGGCTCAAGGGGGCGAGCAGTACTTC.

The chain recombines TRBV28 with TRBJ2-1; D is possibly TRBD1 (5 bases). This CDR3 has 13 amino acids. Germline CDR1 reads MDHEN; CDR2 reads SYDVKM. V lost 10 bases and J 5 bases, leaving 15 bases between the germline ends. CDR3 sequence (DNA): TGTGCCACCACCGGAAACAGGAACAATGAGCAGTTCTTC. This gives the protein CATTGNRNNEQFF.

Judged by abundance, this clone is large. This sample also contains other DNA sequences that code for the same CDR3. The chain is built from TRBV7-9 and TRBJ1-1, with unresolved D. The V gene's germline CDR1 is SEHNR and CDR2 FQNEAQ (reference sequence). CDR3 length: 13 residues. V lost 5 bases, J lost 3 bases, and 10 bases lay in between. The CDR3 loop reads CASSPPGDTEAFF. CDR3 DNA: TGTGCCAGCAGCCCCCCCGGGGACACTGAAGCTTTCTTT. The complete variable domain, with remaining parts taken from reference TRBV7-9 and TRBJ1-1, reads DTGVSQNPRHKITKRGQNVTFRCDPISEHNRLYWYRQTLGQGPEFLTYFQNEAQLEKSRLLSDRFSAERPKGSFSTLEIQRTEQGDSAMYLCASSPPGDTEAFFGQGTRLTVV.

J is TRBJ1-1 and V is TRBV4-3; 7 bases align to TRBD1. Germline V gene sequence: CDR1 LGHNA, CDR2 YSLEER. This CDR3 spans 15 amino acids. Trimming cost V 2 bases and J 4 bases; bases outside gene matches: 7. The CDR3 sequence: CASSQRTGSGTEAFF. CDR3 in DNA: TGCGCCAGCAGCCAAAGGACAGGTTCAGGCACTGAAGCTTTCTTT.